The next 29 T cell receptor beta chains were all read from a single sample in a study of shared clonotypes between healthy human individuals (dated by TCRdb to 2019 to 2021). The library was generated by the immunoSEQ multiplex PCR assay. The immuneACCESS repertoire file appears here via TCRdb, limited to in-frame rearrangements. These files lack a portion of the clones; in checked studies, under half of the deficit traces to unresolved V genes, and the cause of the others is not known. The sample records more than 1,200,000 clones, approximately 98.5% of which are singletons. The top ten clones comprise approximately 0.38% of the sample. The sequenced sample consisted of naive CD4+ T cells sorted from blood. The sample's cell subset or site label, decoded: CD45RA+ positively selected. The source is a man younger than 45 in good health.

As regards this clone: The sample has other DNA sequences that encode this CDR3 too. The chain combines TRBV9 with TRBJ2-3; D is ambiguous. The CDR3 is 14 residues long. Germline loops: CDR1 SGDLS, CDR2 YYNGEE. With 0 bases removed from V and 1 base from J, the gap between germline ends came to 6 bases. CDR3 DNA: TGTGCCAGCAGCGTAGATTCAGGCACAGATACGCAGTATTTT. This encodes CASSVDSGTDTQYF.

CDR3 amino acids: CASSHRGANEKLFF. CDR3 nucleotide sequence: TGTGCCAGCAGCCACAGGGGTGCTAATGAAAAACTGTTTTTT. The J gene is TRBJ1-4, the V gene TRBV5-4; 7 nucleotides line up with TRBD1. Per germline, CDR1 SGHNT and CDR2 YYREEE (reference sequence). The CDR3 contains 14 residues. The junction had 3 bases not matched to a gene; V was cut back by 4 bases and J by 3 bases.

Worth noting for this clone: Other nucleotide sequences from this sample produce the same CDR3. The V and J genes are TRBV7-6 and TRBJ1-1; D may be TRBD1 (5 bases). CDR3 length: 13 amino acids. The V end was cut by 5 bases, the J end by 1 base, with 8 bases between. Per the germline V gene, CDR1 is SGHVS and CDR2 is FNYEAQ. The CDR3 sequence: CASSQDRNTEAFF. As DNA, the CDR3 is TGTGCCAGCAGCCAAGACAGGAACACTGAAGCTTTCTTT.

With respect to this clone: This specimen includes other DNA sequences encoding the same CDR3. The rearrangement uses TRBV5-1 and TRBJ2-7; possibly TRBD1 for D (6 bases). V was pared by 4 bases and J by 3 bases, with 17 bases between. Germline V lookup: CDR1 SGHRS, CDR2 YFSETQ. This CDR3 has 15 amino acids. CDR3 DNA: TGCGCCAGCAGCCTCGGGACATCGGTAAGCTACGAGCAGTACTTC. It is translated as CASSLGTSVSYEQYF.

The chain recombines TRBV9 with TRBJ1-1; the match to TRBD1 covers 8 bases. Trimming took 3 bases from V and 6 from J; bases not matched to a gene: 10. This CDR3 comprises 15 residues. Germline loops: CDR1 SGDLS, CDR2 YYNGEE. Here the CDR3 reads CASSGEPTGVSEAFF. CDR3 nucleotide sequence: TGTGCCAGCAGCGGAGAGCCGACAGGGGTTTCTGAAGCTTTCTTT.

The V and J genes are TRBV5-6 and TRBJ2-6; D is unclear. CDR1 is SGHDT, CDR2 YYEEEE, per germline. V lost 4 bases to trimming and J lost 1 base, with 18 bases between them. This CDR3 region has 18 residues. Written as DNA, the CDR3 is TGTGCCAGCAGCCTGACAACAGTATCCCGTTCTGGGGCCAACGTCCTGACTTTC. It translates to CASSLTTVSRSGANVLTF.

This CDR3 is CASSREQGGSNQPQHF. DNA for the CDR3: TGTGCCAGCAGTCGGGAACAGGGGGGTAGCAATCAGCCCCAGCATTTT. The chain has TRBV28 and TRBJ1-5, with 8 bases identical to TRBD1. This CDR3 is 16 amino acids long. Germline assignment: CDR1 MDHEN and CDR2 SYDVKM. V was clipped by 5 bases and J by 0 bases; unmatched bases: 6.

The J gene is TRBJ2-5, the V gene TRBV7-7, with a weak D call TRBD1 (6 bases). V was pared by 1 base and J by 2 bases, with 17 bases between. There are 17 residues in the CDR3. Per the germline V gene, CDR1 is SSHAT and CDR2 is FNYEAQ (reference sequence). DNA for the CDR3: TGTGCCAGCAGCTTAGGTTTAGGGGGAAACTTACAAGAGACCCAGTACTTC. This codes for CASSLGLGGNLQETQYF.

CDR3 nucleotide sequence: TGTGCCAGCAGTGATGTGGGTTTCGGCCAAGAGACCCAGTACTTC. Translated: CASSDVGFGQETQYF. The chain links TRBV2 to TRBJ2-5; D is ambiguous. This CDR3 has 15 amino acids. Germline lookup yields CDR1 SNHLY and CDR2 FYNNEI. Trimming shortened V by 3 bases and J by 1 base, and 12 bases separated the two germline ends.

The gene calls are TRBV29-1 and TRBJ2-7, with 9 bases that match TRBD1. Germline V gives CDR1 SQVTM, CDR2 ANQGSEA. The CDR3 runs to 13 residues. Germline trimming cut 6 bases from V and 3 bases from J; bases unmatched to any gene: 6. CDR3 sequence: CSVAGTGFYEQYF. In DNA form, the CDR3 reads TGCAGCGTGGCCGGGACAGGGTTCTACGAGCAGTACTTC.

The chain carries TRBV27 and TRBJ2-2; 7 nucleotides agree with TRBD2. The CDR3 runs 18 residues. J lost 0 bases, V lost 3 bases, and 10 bases had no gene match. Germline lookup yields CDR1 MNHEY and CDR2 SMNVEV (reference sequence). CDR3 nucleotide sequence: TGTGCCAGCAGTTTCCGCCGCGGGAGCCTCGCGAACACCGGGGAGCTGTTTTTT. It translates to CASSFRRGSLANTGELFF.

V gene TRBV6-5 combines with J gene TRBJ2-7, with D perhaps TRBD1 or TRBD2 (5 bases each). The V end lost 5 bases, the J end lost 5 bases, and 16 bases lay between the germline ends. Germline CDR1 and CDR2: MNHEY and SVGAGI. The CDR3 length is 14 residues. DNA for the CDR3: TGTGCCAGCAGTGGATTATCCGGGACGAACGAGCAGTACTTC. Amino acids: CASSGLSGTNEQYF.

The V call is TRBV28, the J call TRBJ2-7; TRBD1 agrees at 8 bases. Germline CDR1 is MDHEN and CDR2 is SYDVKM. J lost 4 bases, V lost 8 bases, and 4 bases had no gene match. The CDR3 loop spans 12 amino acids. CDR3 region: CASSGQGYEQYF. DNA for the CDR3: TGTGCCAGCTCCGGACAGGGTTACGAGCAGTACTTC. The variable domain in full, completed from reference TRBV28 and TRBJ2-7, reads DVKVTQSSRYLVKRTGEKVFLECVQDMDHENMFWYRQDPGLGLRLIYFSYDVKMKEKGDIPEGYSVSREKKERFSLILESASTNQTSMYLCASSGQGYEQYFGPGTRLTVT.

CDR3 region: CASSLELLAGGVEQFF. The CDR3 DNA reads TGTGCCAGCAGCTTAGAGTTACTAGCGGGAGGAGTTGAGCAGTTCTTC. The chain combines TRBV11-2 with TRBJ2-1; 12 bases match TRBD2. Germline trimming cut 0 bases from V and 9 bases from J; bases unmatched to any gene: 6. CDR1 is SGHAT and CDR2 is FQNNGV in the germline V gene. This CDR3 contains 16 residues.

This chain joins TRBV6-5 and TRBJ1-5; D remains ambiguous. The V gene lost 3 bases and the J gene lost 5 bases, with 11 bases spanning the gap. The CDR3 contains 14 residues. The germline gives CDR1 MNHEY, CDR2 SVGAGI. CDR3 in amino acids: CASSYGGEDQPQHF. The CDR3 DNA sequence: TGTGCCAGCAGTTATGGTGGCGAGGATCAGCCCCAGCATTTT.

In the case of this clone: The sample carries other DNA sequences with the same CDR3. The rearrangement joins TRBV28 to TRBJ1-2; D gene ambiguous. With 4 bases removed from V and 4 bases from J, the gap between germline ends came to 4 bases. The CDR3 is 11 residues long. CDR1 MDHEN and CDR2 SYDVKM come from the germline V gene. The CDR3 sequence is CASSSSYGYTF. As DNA, the CDR3 is TGTGCCAGCAGTTCTTCCTATGGCTACACCTTC.

This sequence joins TRBV27 and TRBJ1-5; D gene unclear. CDR1 MNHEY and CDR2 SMNVEV come from the germline V gene (reference sequence). This CDR3 is 13 amino acids long. V lost 9 bases to trimming and J lost 0 bases, with 9 bases between them. The CDR3 spells CASSGVSNQPQHF. CDR3 nucleotides: TGTGCCAGTTCGGGAGTTAGCAATCAGCCCCAGCATTTT.

V and J are TRBV5-8 and TRBJ2-7; D gene uncertain. The germline V gene has CDR1 SGHTS and CDR2 YDEGEE. The CDR3 contains 10 residues. Trimming left V 0 bases short and J 9 bases short, with 4 bases between. The CDR3 coding sequence is TGTGCCAGCAGCTTGGCTGGGCAGTACTTC. Translation gives CASSLAGQYF.

The chain uses TRBV7-9 and TRBJ2-2; 14 positions agree with TRBD2. The CDR3 covers 19 residues. V gave up 5 bases and J gave up 3 bases; unmatched junction bases: 11. Germline assignment: CDR1 SEHNR and CDR2 FQNEAQ (reference sequence). The CDR3 sequence is CASSTRLAGGFAYTGELFF. The CDR3 DNA is TGTGCCAGCAGCACCCGACTAGCGGGAGGGTTCGCGTACACCGGGGAGCTGTTTTTT.

As to this clone: At one end, the junction sequence differs from germline, possibly due to a read error. This rearrangement joins TRBV2 to TRBJ2-5, with D uncertain. CDR3 size: 14 residues. CDR1 is SNHLY and CDR2 is FYNNEI in the germline V gene. CDR3 nucleotides: TGTGCCAGCAGTGTTACGGGCGACCAAGGGACCCAGTACTTC. Encoded protein: CASSVTGDQGTQYF. Supplemented by reference TRBV2 and TRBJ2-5, the full variable domain reads EPEVTQTPSHQVTQMGQEVILRCVPISNHLYFYWYRQILGQKVEFLVSFYNNEISEKSEIFDDQFSVERPDGSNFTLKIRSTKLEDSAMYFCASSVTGDQGTQYFGPGTRLLVL.

The chain carries TRBV25-1 and TRBJ2-2, with D maybe TRBD2 (5 bases). The length of the CDR3 is 15 residues. Germline CDR1 is MGHDK and CDR2 is SYGVNS. V was shortened by 8 bases and J by 3 bases, with 16 bases between the two germline ends. The CDR3 region has the DNA TGTGCCAGCGAAAACTGGGAGTCGGACACCGGGGAGCTGTTTTTT. Residues: CASENWESDTGELFF.

This clone was seen once. V gene TRBV18 combines with J gene TRBJ2-3; 7 bases line up with TRBD1. CDR1 and CDR2 (germline): KGHSH, LQKENI. Unmatched junction bases numbered 7, after V lost 3 bases and J lost 1 base. The CDR3 spans 16 residues. The CDR3 loop reads CASSPQGVLGTDTQYF. The CDR3 DNA reads as TGTGCCAGCTCACCCCAGGGGGTCCTAGGCACAGATACGCAGTATTTT.

A remark on this clone: Other DNA sequences in this specimen translate into the identical CDR3. The V and J genes are TRBV11-2 and TRBJ2-3, with D unresolved. The CDR3 is 12 amino acids. Germline V gives CDR1 SGHAT, CDR2 FQNNGV. Trimming left V 3 bases short and J 5 bases short, with 6 bases between. CDR3 DNA: TGTGCCAGCAGCTTGAAGGGAGATACGCAGTATTTT. Residues: CASSLKGDTQYF. The full variable domain, in which reference TRBV11-2 and TRBJ2-3 provide the parts outside the CDR3, is EAGVAQSPRYKIIEKRQSVAFWCNPISGHATLYWYQQILGQGPKLLIQFQNNGVVDDSQLPKDRFSAERLKGVDSTLKIQPAKLEDSAVYLCASSLKGDTQYFGPGTRLTVL.

The chain carries TRBV6-5 and TRBJ1-2, with a possible D match to TRBD1 (5 bases). The CDR3 sequence is 16 residues long. In germline, CDR1 is MNHEY, CDR2 SVGAGI. V lost 2 bases and J 4 bases, leaving 17 bases between the germline ends. In DNA form, the CDR3 reads TGTGCCAGCAGTTACAGGGCCTCCCCTGGGGGCTATGGCTACACCTTC. Protein: CASSYRASPGGYGYTF.

As DNA, the CDR3 is TGTGCCAGCAGCTTAACCGGGACAGGGAATCAGCCCCAGCATTTT. This encodes CASSLTGTGNQPQHF. This chain uses TRBV7-2 with TRBJ1-5, with 9 bases fitting TRBD1. V lost 2 bases and J lost 4; bases outside the gene matches: 3. Germline CDR1 reads SGHTA; CDR2 reads FQGNSA. This CDR3 has 15 residues.

The chain uses TRBV7-2 and TRBJ1-2, with D unclear. The CDR3 consists of 16 residues. V lost 1 base and J lost 4, with 16 bases in between. Germline V gives CDR1 SGHTA, CDR2 FQGNSA. CDR3 nucleotides: TGTGCCAGCAGCTTAGGGGCAGCCCATAAAATCTATGGCTACACCTTC. Translated: CASSLGAAHKIYGYTF. Based on the CDR3 plus reference TRBV7-2 and TRBJ1-2, the full variable domain is GAGVSQSPSNKVTEKGKDVELRCDPISGHTALYWYRQSLGQGLEFLIYFQGNSAPDKSGLPSDRFSAERTGGSVSTLTIQRTQQEDSAVYLCASSLGAAHKIYGYTFGSGTRLTVV.

This chain joins TRBV28 and TRBJ2-2, with TRBD2 matching 11 bases. The germline V gene encodes CDR1 MDHEN and CDR2 SYDVKM. The CDR3 has 18 residues. Trimming took 4 bases from V and 0 from J; bases not matched to a gene: 7. As DNA, the CDR3 is TGTGCCAGCAGTTCTCTAGCGGGAGGAAACACGAACACCGGGGAGCTGTTTTTT. This codes for CASSSLAGGNTNTGELFF.

The chain has TRBV7-2 and TRBJ2-2; D is perhaps TRBD2 (5 bases). The CDR3 loop spans 15 amino acids. Germline V gives CDR1 SGHTA, CDR2 FQGNSA. With 6 bases removed from V and 0 bases from J, the gap between germline ends came to 11 bases. Here the CDR3 reads CASRIGGPNTGELFF. The CDR3 DNA is TGTGCCAGCAGGATAGGAGGCCCGAACACCGGGGAGCTGTTTTTT.

The genes are TRBV27 and TRBJ2-5; 11 nucleotides agree with TRBD1. Germline trimming cut 4 bases from V and 13 bases from J; bases unmatched to any gene: 11. Looked up from germline, CDR1 is MNHEY and CDR2 is SMNVEV (reference sequence). This CDR3 is 14 amino acids long. The CDR3 DNA reads as TGTGCCAGCAGTTCCTCCGGGACAGGGGGATTTGTGTACTTC. Protein product: CASSSSGTGGFVYF.